These T cell receptor beta chains were read from a single sample in a study of cytomegalovirus exposure and HLA in healthy donors. TCRdb's copy holds only in-frame clones and misses some; the assay was immunoSEQ multiplex PCR. Of approximately 220,000 clones in the sample, around nine tenths were seen once. Sequenced input: PBMCs. These TCRs come from a man aged 18 to 30 in good health and CMV-seronegative. The CDR3 runs from the conserved cysteine through the conserved F or W. The D gene is left open where the match is weak. The listing skips clone size in some rows; elsewhere it reads once, few, many or a size class.

clone_size: NA; cdr3_length: 15; d_call: TRBD2; j_call: TRBJ2-7; v_call: TRBV5-4; cdr3_aa: CASSFGGGAVYEQYF; cdr3_nt: TGTGCCAGCAGCTTTGGCGGGGGGGCGGTCTACGAGCAGTACTTC
clone_size: NA; cdr3_length: 16; d_call: TRBD1; j_call: TRBJ2-7; v_call: TRBV28; cdr3_aa: CASSGQGGRGGYEQYF; cdr3_nt: TGTGCCAGCAGTGGACAGGGAGGAAGGGGTGGCTACGAGCAGTACTTC
clone_size: NA; cdr3_length: 12; d_call: NA; j_call: TRBJ2-1; v_call: TRBV5-4; cdr3_aa: CASSFGSTEQFF; cdr3_nt: TGTGCCAGCAGCTTCGGGAGCACTGAGCAGTTCTTC
clone_size: few; cdr3_length: 14; d_call: NA; j_call: TRBJ1-4; v_call: TRBV28; cdr3_aa: CASSKTEKNEKLFF; cdr3_nt: TGTGCCAGCAGTAAGACAGAGAAGAATGAAAAACTGTTTTTT
clone_size: NA; cdr3_length: 13; d_call: NA; j_call: TRBJ2-7; v_call: TRBV5-1; cdr3_aa: CASSLGSSYEQYF; cdr3_nt: TGCGCCAGCAGCTTGGGTAGCTCCTACGAGCAGTACTTC
clone_size: NA; cdr3_length: 15; d_call: NA; j_call: TRBJ1-4; v_call: TRBV4-3; cdr3_aa: CASSQGWLAGEELFF; cdr3_nt: TGCGCCAGCAGCCAGGGATGGCTGGCGGGGGAGGAACTGTTTTTT
clone_size: NA; cdr3_length: 16; d_call: NA; j_call: TRBJ2-3; v_call: TRBV30; cdr3_aa: CAWSVGGGGWTDTQYF; cdr3_nt: TGTGCCTGGAGTGTAGGGGGGGGTGGTTGGACAGATACGCAGTATTTT
clone_size: NA; cdr3_length: 14; d_call: TRBD1; j_call: TRBJ2-1; v_call: TRBV9; cdr3_aa: CASSAPDRTYEQFF; cdr3_nt: TGTGCCAGCAGCGCGCCGGACAGGACCTACGAGCAGTTCTTC
clone_size: NA; cdr3_length: 15; d_call: NA; j_call: TRBJ2-1; v_call: TRBV18; cdr3_aa: CASSPAGSSYNEQFF; cdr3_nt: TGTGCCAGCTCTCCCGCGGGCAGCTCCTACAATGAGCAGTTCTTC
clone_size: NA; cdr3_length: 14; d_call: NA; j_call: TRBJ1-5; v_call: TRBV9; cdr3_aa: CASGDSYSNQPQHF; cdr3_nt: TGTGCCAGCGGTGACAGTTATAGCAATCAGCCCCAGCATTTT